The 8 T cell receptor beta chains given below trace back to one sample, sequenced in a study of cytomegalovirus exposure and HLA in healthy donors. With 60 Vbeta and 13 Jbeta primers, the PCR was carried out. Sequencing used immunoSEQ multiplex PCR; TCRdb keeps in-frame clones, though not all of them. The sample has about 78,000 clones, 55% to 75% seen once; the top ten hold approximately 5.4%. Sequenced: PBMCs. Source of these receptors: a man aged 25 to 40 in good health and CMV-seropositive.

The chain combines TRBV4-2 with TRBJ2-3, with 10 bases fitting TRBD2. There are 15 residues in the CDR3. Germline values: CDR1 LGHNA, CDR2 YNFKEQ. Losses at the gene ends were 0 bases for V and 8 bases for J; bases not matched to a gene: 5. In DNA form, the CDR3 reads TGTGCCAGCAGCCAAGAGACTAGCGGGCAAGGTACGCAGTATTTT. Residues: CASSQETSGQGTQYF.

This chain links TRBV19 with TRBJ1-2; D gene uncertain. This CDR3 contains 13 residues. Germline assignment: CDR1 LNHDA and CDR2 SQIVND (reference sequence). V lost 7 bases and J lost 4, with 13 bases in between. CDR3 sequence reads: CASNSNSAYGYTF. The CDR3 nucleotides are TGTGCCAGTAACTCGAACAGTGCCTATGGCTACACCTTC. Together with reference TRBV19 and TRBJ1-2, the CDR3 gives the full variable domain: DGGITQSPKYLFRKEGQNVTLSCEQNLNHDAMYWYRQDPGQGLRLIYYSQIVNDFQKGDIAEGYSVSREKKESFPLTVTSAQKNPTAFYLCASNSNSAYGYTFGSGTRLTVV.

This clone has only one observation. V is TRBV28 and J is TRBJ1-2; unclear D gene. In germline, CDR1 is MDHEN, CDR2 SYDVKM. Deletions cut 7 bases from V and 7 bases from J, with 16 bases between. This CDR3 has 13 amino acids. The CDR3 loop is CASITHTGLGYTF. Written as DNA, the CDR3 is TGTGCCAGCATCACCCACACTGGGCTTGGCTACACCTTC.

The chain's CDR3 is CASQQGADQPQHF. CDR3 nucleotide sequence: TGTGCCAGCCAACAGGGGGCCGATCAGCCCCAGCATTTT. The chain employs TRBV6-5 and TRBJ1-5; 9 nucleotides line up with TRBD1. J lost 5 bases, V lost 8 bases, and 4 bases had no gene match. The CDR3 extends over 13 amino acids. CDR1 and CDR2 (germline): MNHEY, SVGAGI.

This rearrangement joins TRBV5-4 to TRBJ1-2; D might be TRBD1 (6 bases). Germline V gene data show CDR1 as SGHNT and CDR2 as YYREEE (reference sequence). V lost 8 bases and J 3 bases, leaving 20 bases between the germline ends. This CDR3 comprises 15 residues. CDR3 sequence (DNA): TGTGCCAGTTACAAGGGAGTGGGGGCGGACTATGGCTACACCTTC. Its translation is CASYKGVGADYGYTF.

The rearrangement uses TRBV9 and TRBJ1-6; TRBD1 might be the D (6 bases). The V end lost 4 bases, the J end lost 10 bases, and 15 bases lay between the germline ends. CDR3 length: 14 amino acids. The germline CDR1 and CDR2 sequences are SGDLS and YYNGEE. CDR3 DNA sequence: TGTGCCAGCAGCCCCGGGACAAAGTCCTCACCCCTCCACTTT. Translating gives CASSPGTKSSPLHF.

This clone has only a few counts. This chain links TRBV5-4 with TRBJ2-1; a possible D gene is TRBD2 (5 bases). The CDR3 spans 12 residues. The V gene's germline CDR1 is SGHNT and CDR2 YYREEE (reference sequence). The V gene lost 7 bases and the J gene lost 6 bases, with 11 bases spanning the gap. This CDR3 is CASQIRGNEQFF. CDR3 DNA sequence: TGTGCCAGCCAAATCCGGGGCAATGAGCAGTTCTTC.

In DNA form, the CDR3 reads TGTGCCAGCAGCGTAGTCCAGGGGGGTGCCTACAATGAGCAGTTCTTC. Translating gives CASSVVQGGAYNEQFF. V gene TRBV9 combines with J gene TRBJ2-1; tentative D call: TRBD1 (7 bases). The CDR3 totals 16 residues. Germline CDR1 reads SGDLS; CDR2 reads YYNGEE. Trimming cost V 0 bases and J 2 bases, with 12 bases left between them.